This T cell receptor (beta chain) was profiled in a study of cytomegalovirus exposure and HLA in healthy donors. On this clone: As yet, its antigen is unknown.

Amplification used 60 Vbeta primers and 13 Jbeta primers. Only in-frame clones appear in the TCRdb table, and some are missing; sequencing was by immunoSEQ multiplex PCR. The sample holds some 100,000 clones, 70% seen once. The CDR3 contains 15 residues. V lost 0 bases and J lost 6, with 15 bases in between. Germline V lookup: CDR1 LNHDA, CDR2 SQIVND (reference sequence). General study findings and limits: Sequence variants that were highly shared formed a cluster that was likely a sequencing artifact. Earlier analysis found most TCR beta V segments productive about 87% or about 30% of the time. Owing to their indistinguishability, certain V segments, notably TRBV6-2 and TRBV6-3, were excluded.

The source is a woman between 50 and 59 years old in good health and CMV-seropositive. Material for sequencing was PBMCs. The V call is TRBV19, the J call TRBJ2-7, with TRBD1 as a possible D gene (5 bases). The CDR3 region has the DNA TGTGCCAGTAGTATAGATACAGGTGTTTTCTCCGAGCAGTACTTC. Translating it yields CASSIDTGVFSEQYF.